This TCR beta chain appears in the sequencing data of a study of T cell repertoires in cytomegalovirus infection. Turning to the study itself: In public TCR beta signatures, there were indications of both CMV infection and matching HLA type. The study, taken as a whole, reports: Cumulative frequency of public TCR beta families picked out carriers of CMV plus the relevant HLA.

Concerning this clonotype: Its target is not known.

V lost 5 bases, J lost 6 bases, and 4 bases stayed unmatched. CDR3 length: 14 amino acids. Germline CDR1 is DFQATT and CDR2 is SNEGSKA (reference sequence). TCRdb re-derived calls from the reads in MiXCR, one entry per CDR3 protein. The table lists a few hundred thousand distinct CDR3 sequences, over 15% of them singletons. The chain combines TRBV20-1 with TRBJ2-1, with 13 bases lining up with TRBD2. The sequence came from a human donor in good health (CMV status not recorded). Some clones in this sample may be carry-over from other donors' samples. Sequenced: PBMCs. DNA for the CDR3: TGCAGTGCTTATAGGACTAGCGGGAGCAATGAGCAGTTCTTC. Translation gives CSAYRTSGSNEQFF.